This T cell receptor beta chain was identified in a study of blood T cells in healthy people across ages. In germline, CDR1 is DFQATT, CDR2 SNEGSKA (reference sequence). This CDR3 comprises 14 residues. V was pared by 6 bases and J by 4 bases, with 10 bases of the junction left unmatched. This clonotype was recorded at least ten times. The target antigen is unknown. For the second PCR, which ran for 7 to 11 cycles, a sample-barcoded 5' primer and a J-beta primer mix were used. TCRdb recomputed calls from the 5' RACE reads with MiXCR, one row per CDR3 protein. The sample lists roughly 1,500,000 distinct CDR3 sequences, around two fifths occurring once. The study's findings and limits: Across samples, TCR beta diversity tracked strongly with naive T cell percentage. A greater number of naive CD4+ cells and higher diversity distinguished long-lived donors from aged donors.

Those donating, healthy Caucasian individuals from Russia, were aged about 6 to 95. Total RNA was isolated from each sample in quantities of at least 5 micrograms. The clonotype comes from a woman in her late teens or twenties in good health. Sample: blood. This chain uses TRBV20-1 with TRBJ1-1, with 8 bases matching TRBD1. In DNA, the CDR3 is TGCAGTGCCCTCAGACAGGGGAAAAGCACTGAAGCTTTCTTT. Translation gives CSALRQGKSTEAFF.